Sequencing of this T cell receptor (beta chain) was carried out in a study of technical replicates of blood from several donors. Repertoires were generated with immunoSEQ multiplex PCR, while TCRdb's copy carries only in-frame clones and drops some. The table shows about 88,000 clones, with 94% occurring only once. The V segment lost 3 bases and the J segment 0 bases; nucleotides outside the gene matches: 14. Germline CDR1 and CDR2: LNHDA and SQIVND (reference sequence). This CDR3 has 19 residues. The chain links TRBV19 to TRBJ1-5; TRBD1 aligns across 7 bases. This receptor was identified in a human donor in good health. Sequencing was carried out using T cells isolated from PBMCs. DNA for the CDR3: TGTGCCAGTAGTATCCGCGAGACAGGGAGGTTTGGTAGCAATCAGCCCCAGCATTTT. This sequence encodes CASSIRETGRFGSNQPQHF.